A selection of T cell receptor beta chains follows, all from one sample in a study of blood T cells in healthy people across ages. MiXCR, applied by TCRdb to the 5' RACE reads, yields one record per CDR3 protein. The table includes some 1.6 million distinct CDR3 sequences, around 35% detected once. The sample comprised blood. Receptors were obtained from a woman in her 30s in good health. Each CDR3 is given with its conserved first and last residue. Fields, in order: V gene, clone size, J gene, D gene, CDR3 DNA, CDR3 protein. D genes are given only for firm matches. A clone size is listed for some rows: how often the clone was seen (once, few, many), or a class if it is expanded.

TRBV4-2	NA	TRBJ1-5	TRBD1	TGTGCCAGCAGCCAAGAAGGAGGACAGGGGGCGTCTCAGCCCCAGCATTTT	CASSQEGGQGASQPQHF
TRBV4-2	NA	TRBJ1-1	TRBD1	TGTGCCAGCAGCCAAGTAAGCCGGACAGGGAGCACTGAAGCTTTCTTT	CASSQVSRTGSTEAFF
TRBV27	few	TRBJ2-1	TRBD2	TGTGCCAGCAGGGTAGCGGGGAGATCGGATGAGCAGTTCTTC	CASRVAGRSDEQFF
TRBV20-1	few	TRBJ2-3	NA	TGCAGTGCCCCCCGGCCGGGGGGCGGGGATACGCAGTATTTT	CSAPRPGGGDTQYF
TRBV5-1	few	TRBJ2-1	TRBD2	TGCGCCAGCAGCGGAATGAGTACGGGGGGGGTCTACAATGAGCAGTTCTTC	CASSGMSTGGVYNEQFF
TRBV11-2	many	TRBJ2-1	TRBD2	TGTGCCAGCAGCCTAGCGGGGGGTTATGAGCAGTTCTTC	CASSLAGGYEQFF
TRBV13	NA	TRBJ2-3	TRBD2	TGTGCCAGCAGCCAACTAAGGAGCGGGGGGAGCACAGATACGCAGTATTTT	CASSQLRSGGSTDTQYF
TRBV27	few	TRBJ2-3	NA	TGTGCCAGCACTCTAGCGAGAGTTAGCACAGATACGCAGTATTTT	CASTLARVSTDTQYF
TRBV6-6	NA	TRBJ1-2	TRBD1	TGTGCCAGCCTTGCAGGACAGGGGAACTATGGCTACACCTTC	CASLAGQGNYGYTF
TRBV5-4	NA	TRBJ2-7	NA	TGTGCCAGCAGCTCAGGGACCCTGGGGAACTACGAGCAGTACTTC	CASSSGTLGNYEQYF
TRBV6-2/TRBV6-3	NA	TRBJ2-7	TRBD2	TGTGCCAGCAGTGTGGGACTAGCGGGAATCGGCAGCCCCCTCTACGAGCAGTACTTC	CASSVGLAGIGSPLYEQYF
TRBV20-1	NA	TRBJ2-1	TRBD2	TGCAGTGCCAAACTAGCGGGGGGGCCCTATGAGCAGTTCTTC	CSAKLAGGPYEQFF
TRBV29-1	few	TRBJ2-1	TRBD1	TGCAGCGTTAACAGGGGATTCGCCTACAATGAGCAGTTCTTC	CSVNRGFAYNEQFF
TRBV7-2	many	TRBJ2-1	NA	TGTGCCAGCAGCTTGTGGAGTGAGCAGTTCTTC	CASSLWSEQFF
TRBV7-3	NA	TRBJ2-5	NA	TGTGCCAGCAGCTCCCAGATGGCCCCTAAACATCTTAATTGGGAGACCCAGTACTTC	CASSSQMAPKHLNWETQYF
TRBV7-6	NA	TRBJ2-1	NA	TGTGCCAGCAGCTTAGTTCGGGGACGCAACAATGAGCAGTTCTTC	CASSLVRGRNNEQFF
TRBV5-1	few	TRBJ2-7	NA	TGCGCCAGCAGCTTGGCCCCAGGGGCCAACTACGAGCAGTACTTC	CASSLAPGANYEQYF
TRBV20-1	NA	TRBJ1-2	TRBD1	TGCAGTGCTAGCCGACAGGGGGATGTTATTGGCTGCACCTTC	CSASRQGDVIGCTF
TRBV5-1	NA	TRBJ1-1	NA	TGCGCCAGCAGCTTTGACAGTGGGGACACTGAAGCTTTCTTT	CASSFDSGDTEAFF
TRBV7-6	NA	TRBJ2-3	TRBD2	TGTGCCTGCAGCTTATACTCTTTGCGGGAGAAGGGGGATACGCAGTATTTT	CACSLYSLREKGDTQYF
TRBV11-2	NA	TRBJ2-3	NA	TGTGCCAGCGGCCCCCTTCTAAGGACAGACACAGATACGCAGTATTTT	CASGPLLRTDTDTQYF
TRBV11-2	NA	TRBJ1-4	NA	TGTGCCAGCAGCCCACGTCGTCAAATCACTAATGAAAAACTGTTTTTT	CASSPRRQITNEKLFF
TRBV14	many	TRBJ2-7	NA	TGTGCCAGCAGCCAAGATCTGGGGGCACACTACGAGCAGTACTTC	CASSQDLGAHYEQYF
TRBV12-5	few	TRBJ1-2	TRBD1	TGTGCTAGTGCCAATCTTCGGGGACAGGGGGTGGGCTATGGCTACACCTTC	CASANLRGQGVGYGYTF
TRBV7-9	few	TRBJ2-1	NA	TGTGCCAGCAGCTCCCCAGGGTCCGCAATCAATGAGCAGTTCTTC	CASSSPGSAINEQFF
TRBV3-1	NA	TRBJ2-1	TRBD2	TGTGCCAGCAGCCAAGATTGGGAGCGGGGCTCCTACAATGAGCAGTTCTTC	CASSQDWERGSYNEQFF
TRBV6-2/TRBV6-3	many	TRBJ2-1	TRBD2	TGTGCCAGCAGTTGTATGAGCGGGGGGAGCTCCTACAATGAGCAGTTCTTC	CASSCMSGGSSYNEQFF
TRBV20-1	NA	TRBJ2-3	TRBD1	TGCAGTGCTATTGTACGCGGCCCATGGGGGACAGATACGCAGTGTTTT	CSAIVRGPWGTDTQCF
TRBV7-2	NA	TRBJ2-7	TRBD1	TGTGCCAACAGCTCCCGGACAGGGGCCGAAGGTGAGCAGTACTTC	CANSSRTGAEGEQYF
TRBV20-1	NA	TRBJ2-3	NA	TGCATCCCCCCCTGGCTAGCATATACCACAGATACGCAGTATTTT	CIPPWLAYTTDTQYF
TRBV7-8	few	TRBJ1-6	NA	TGTGCCAGCAGCCAGACCGGGCAATTGCATTATTCACCCCTCCACTTT	CASSQTGQLHYSPLHF
TRBV20-1	many	TRBJ2-7	NA	TGCAGTGCTGGGGACCCAGGGGTCGGCCACGAGCAGTACTTC	CSAGDPGVGHEQYF
TRBV20-1	few	TRBJ2-1	TRBD1	TGCAGTGCTAGAGATGGGACAGGAGGGTACAATGAGCAGTTCTTC	CSARDGTGGYNEQFF
TRBV20-1	few	TRBJ2-1	NA	TGCAGTGCTAGTCGGGCTAGCGACCTATACAATGAGCAGTTCTTC	CSASRASDLYNEQFF
TRBV20-1	NA	TRBJ1-1	NA	TGCAGTACTTTTTCAGGGGTTAACACTGAAGCTTTCTTT	CSTFSGVNTEAFF
TRBV28	NA	TRBJ2-7	TRBD1	TGTGCCAGCAGTTCACCTAAAGGGGGCACCTACGAGCAGTACTTC	CASSSPKGGTYEQYF
TRBV20-1	once	TRBJ1-1	NA	TGCAGTGCGTTACAAGGAAGTCAGACTGAAGCTTTCTTT	CSALQGSQTEAFF
TRBV12-3/TRBV12-4	many	TRBJ2-7	TRBD1	TGTGCCAGCAGCCCGCCGTGGGACAGGGTCTCCTACGAGCAGTACTTC	CASSPPWDRVSYEQYF
TRBV2	few	TRBJ2-1	TRBD2	TGTGCCAGCACTTTTATGAGGGAGGGCAATGAGCAGTTCTTC	CASTFMREGNEQFF
TRBV27	NA	TRBJ2-1	TRBD2	TGTGCCAGCAGACTAGCGGGAGGGCCTCACAATGAGCAGTTCTTC	CASRLAGGPHNEQFF
TRBV4-2	NA	TRBJ2-3	NA	TGTGCCAGCAGCCAAGATAGAATTGGCGAATTGTCTCCAGATACGCAGTATTTT	CASSQDRIGELSPDTQYF